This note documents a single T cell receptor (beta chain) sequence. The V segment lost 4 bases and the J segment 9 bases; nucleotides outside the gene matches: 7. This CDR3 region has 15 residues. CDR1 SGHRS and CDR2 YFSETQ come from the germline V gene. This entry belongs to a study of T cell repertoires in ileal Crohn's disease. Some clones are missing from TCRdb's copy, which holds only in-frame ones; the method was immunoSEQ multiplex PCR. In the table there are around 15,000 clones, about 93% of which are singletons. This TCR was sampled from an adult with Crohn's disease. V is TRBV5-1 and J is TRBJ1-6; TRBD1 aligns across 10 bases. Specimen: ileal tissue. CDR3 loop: CASSADRGLGSPLHF. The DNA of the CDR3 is TGCGCCAGCAGCGCCGACAGGGGGCTCGGTTCACCCCTCCACTTT. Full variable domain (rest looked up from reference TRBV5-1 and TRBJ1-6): KAGVTQTPRYLIKTRGQQVTLSCSPISGHRSVSWYQQTPGQGLQFLFEYFSETQRNKGNFPGRFSGRQFSNSRSEMNVSTLELGDSALYLCASSADRGLGSPLHFGNGTRLTVT.